These T cell receptor beta chains were read from a single sample in a study of CD8+ T cells in alopecia areata. Only in-frame clones appear in the TCRdb table, and some are missing; sequencing was by immunoSEQ multiplex PCR. The sample carries 140,000 to 150,000 clones, roughly 53% recorded once. Sequenced material: CD4+ T cells sorted from blood, taken at week 0. These receptors were obtained from a human donor with alopecia areata. The conserved cysteine and the conserved F or W are not part of the CDR3 here. Each record gives: J gene, V gene, CDR3 protein.

J gene: TRBJ2-7; V gene: TRBV10-3; CDR3 protein: ATTSGVSYEQY
J gene: TRBJ1-2; V gene: TRBV7-2; CDR3 protein: ASSPRVGAGYGYT
J gene: TRBJ1-2; V gene: TRBV30; CDR3 protein: AWSLRTISYGYT
J gene: TRBJ2-1; V gene: TRBV5-1; CDR3 protein: ASSLGTSSYNEQF
J gene: TRBJ2-6; V gene: TRBV2; CDR3 protein: ASSEVGANVLT
J gene: TRBJ2-1; V gene: TRBV2; CDR3 protein: ASSEVSVGDEQF
J gene: TRBJ2-5; V gene: TRBV5-1; CDR3 protein: ASSPGQGGGETQY
J gene: TRBJ1-2; V gene: TRBV29-1; CDR3 protein: SVERNLNYGYT
J gene: TRBJ2-5; V gene: TRBV29-1; CDR3 protein: SALGVGETQY
J gene: TRBJ2-2; V gene: TRBV9; CDR3 protein: ASRGTSGELF
J gene: TRBJ1-2; V gene: TRBV9; CDR3 protein: ASSAGTEIYGYT
J gene: TRBJ1-3; V gene: TRBV5-4; CDR3 protein: ASSSDRAGNTIY
J gene: TRBJ2-3; V gene: TRBV5-4; CDR3 protein: ASSLTAGLGDTQY
J gene: TRBJ2-3; V gene: TRBV9; CDR3 protein: ASSVPYRY
J gene: TRBJ1-6; V gene: TRBV7-9; CDR3 protein: ASSRGTVAGLH
J gene: TRBJ2-1; V gene: TRBV30; CDR3 protein: AWSLPSGGYPYNEQF
J gene: TRBJ2-7; V gene: TRBV7-9; CDR3 protein: ASSLAGLIYEQY
J gene: TRBJ2-7; V gene: TRBV29-1; CDR3 protein: SVVAGTYEQY
J gene: TRBJ1-5; V gene: TRBV30; CDR3 protein: AWSVLDSNQPQH
J gene: TRBJ1-2; V gene: TRBV7-8; CDR3 protein: ASSFLTGGYGYT
J gene: TRBJ2-3; V gene: TRBV5-6; CDR3 protein: ASTRRGTDTQY
J gene: TRBJ2-5; V gene: TRBV29-1; CDR3 protein: SVWTGGETQY
J gene: TRBJ2-3; V gene: TRBV4-1; CDR3 protein: ASSQDGTARFFRTDTQY
J gene: TRBJ1-1; V gene: TRBV18; CDR3 protein: ASSPRQSMNTEAF
J gene: TRBJ2-3; V gene: TRBV6-5; CDR3 protein: ASRPTRFTDTQY
J gene: TRBJ2-7; V gene: TRBV29-1; CDR3 protein: SVRQAYEQY
J gene: TRBJ2-5; V gene: TRBV6-5; CDR3 protein: ASRGLAGGETQY
J gene: TRBJ1-2; V gene: TRBV5-6; CDR3 protein: ASSLAQTRGYT
J gene: TRBJ1-4; V gene: TRBV6-6; CDR3 protein: ATAGTGNLKLF
J gene: TRBJ2-1; V gene: TRBV10-3; CDR3 protein: AINAGGNYNEQF
J gene: TRBJ2-5; V gene: TRBV7-2; CDR3 protein: ASSRGTGARETQY
J gene: TRBJ1-1; V gene: TRBV10-3; CDR3 protein: AISEGTAIMNTEAF
J gene: TRBJ2-3; V gene: TRBV6-6; CDR3 protein: ASSRSPDTQY
J gene: TRBJ2-3; V gene: TRBV6-5; CDR3 protein: ASSRDRGGDTQY
J gene: TRBJ2-7; V gene: TRBV5-1; CDR3 protein: ASRRGQSYEQY